One and the same sample provided the 8 T cell receptor beta chains below, sequenced in a study of immune evolution from preneoplasia to lung adenocarcinoma. Produced via immunoSEQ multiplex PCR; TCRdb's table is partial and in-frame only. The repertoire holds some 41,000 clones, 65% to 80% seen once, with less than 6% in the top ten. Sequencing was done on a sample of FFPE invasive lung adenocarcinoma tissue. These TCRs come from a person between 60 and 70 years old with lung adenocarcinoma.

This chain uses TRBV19 with TRBJ2-6, with D unresolved. Per the germline V gene, CDR1 is LNHDA and CDR2 is SQIVND (reference sequence). CDR3 size: 17 residues. Deletions cut 7 bases from V and 0 bases from J, with 16 bases between. The CDR3 DNA is TGTGCCAGTACCGTCTACACTTATACCTCTGGGGCCAACGTCCTGACTTTC. It yields the protein CASTVYTYTSGANVLTF.

This rearrangement joins TRBV21-1 to TRBJ1-2. TRBV21-1 is tagged as a pseudogene. This CDR3 has 15 amino acids. The CDR3 nucleotides read TGTGCCAGCAGCAAAGCGCCGCCTGGTAACTATGGCTACACCTTC. Its translation is CASSKAPPGNYGYTF.

The rearrangement joins TRBV5-4 to TRBJ2-5, with D uncertain. The V end lost 0 bases, the J end lost 3 bases, and 9 bases lay between the germline ends. CDR1 and CDR2 from the germline V gene are SGHNT and YYREEE (reference sequence). The CDR3 is 14 residues long. CDR3 DNA sequence: TGTGCCAGCAGCTTGGTACGCGGAGAAGAGACCCAGTACTTC. This sequence encodes CASSLVRGEETQYF.

This sequence joins TRBV28 and TRBJ2-7; 10 positions agree with TRBD1. This CDR3 has 16 amino acids. The germline CDR1 and CDR2 sequences are MDHEN and SYDVKM. Losses at the gene ends were 7 bases for V and 3 bases for J; bases not matched to a gene: 12. CDR3 nucleotides: TGTGCCAGCAAAAGACGGGGGGGGACAGGGGTCTACGAGCAGTACTTC. Translation gives CASKRRGGTGVYEQYF.

The table lists this clone with a count of one. CDR3 sequence: CASSKGGTGELFF. The CDR3 DNA follows: TGTGCCAGCAGCAAGGGAGGAACCGGGGAGCTGTTTTTT. V and J are TRBV2 and TRBJ2-2, with D possibly being TRBD2 (6 bases). Germline V gene lookup returns CDR1 SNHLY and CDR2 FYNNEI. The germline V and J ends were trimmed by 6 bases and 5 bases, with 10 bases remaining between them. The CDR3 consists of 13 residues. The full variable domain, rest sourced from reference TRBV2 and TRBJ2-2, is EPEVTQTPSHQVTQMGQEVILRCVPISNHLYFYWYRQILGQKVEFLVSFYNNEISEKSEIFDDQFSVERPDGSNFTLKIRSTKLEDSAMYFCASSKGGTGELFFGEGSRLTVL.

The chain has TRBV29-1 and TRBJ1-2, with D possibly being TRBD1 (5 bases). This CDR3 contains 15 residues. CDR1 SQVTM and CDR2 ANQGSEA come from the germline V gene. V shed 0 bases and J shed 4 bases, with 15 bases lying between them. CDR3 DNA sequence: TGCAGCGTTGAAGAAGATCAGGGAGCGGGCTATGGCTACACCTTC. Translation: CSVEEDQGAGYGYTF.

This clone was detected a few times. The rearrangement links TRBV7-2 to TRBJ2-5; 11 bases align to TRBD2. The CDR3 has 17 amino acids. Germline CDR1 SGHTA, CDR2 FQGNSA. J gave up 3 bases and V 5 bases, and 11 bases lay outside the gene matches. The CDR3 reads CASSPTRGTSGKETQYF. The CDR3 nucleotides are TGTGCCAGCAGCCCAACCCGAGGGACTAGCGGCAAAGAGACCCAGTACTTC.

CDR3 nucleotide sequence: TGTGCCAGCAGCTTTGGTCCCCGAGAGTTCTACGAGCAGTACTTC. Translating gives CASSFGPREFYEQYF. The genes are TRBV5-5 and TRBJ2-7; D gene unclear. Trimming removed 2 bases from V and 3 bases from J, with 15 bases in between. This CDR3 region has 15 residues. Germline V gene data show CDR1 as SGHKS and CDR2 as YYEKEE (reference sequence).